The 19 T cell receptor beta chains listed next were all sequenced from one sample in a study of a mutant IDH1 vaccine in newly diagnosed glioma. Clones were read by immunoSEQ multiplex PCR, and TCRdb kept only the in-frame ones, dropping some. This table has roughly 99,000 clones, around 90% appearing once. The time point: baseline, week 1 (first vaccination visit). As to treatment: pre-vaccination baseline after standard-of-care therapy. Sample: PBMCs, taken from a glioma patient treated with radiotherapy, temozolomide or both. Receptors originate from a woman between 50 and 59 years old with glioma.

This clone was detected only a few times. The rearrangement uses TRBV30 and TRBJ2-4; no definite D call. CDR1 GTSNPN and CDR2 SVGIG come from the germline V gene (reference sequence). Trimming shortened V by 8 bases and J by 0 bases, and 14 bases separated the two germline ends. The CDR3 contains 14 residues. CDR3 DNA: TGTGCCGTAGAAGATGGGCTAGCCAAAAACATTCAGTACTTC. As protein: CAVEDGLAKNIQYF.

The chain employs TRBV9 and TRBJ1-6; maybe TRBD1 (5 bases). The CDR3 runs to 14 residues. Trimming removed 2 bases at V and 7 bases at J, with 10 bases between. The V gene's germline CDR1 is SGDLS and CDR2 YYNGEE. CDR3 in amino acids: CASSVGTANSPLHF. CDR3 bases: TGTGCCAGCAGCGTCGGGACCGCCAATTCACCCCTCCACTTT.

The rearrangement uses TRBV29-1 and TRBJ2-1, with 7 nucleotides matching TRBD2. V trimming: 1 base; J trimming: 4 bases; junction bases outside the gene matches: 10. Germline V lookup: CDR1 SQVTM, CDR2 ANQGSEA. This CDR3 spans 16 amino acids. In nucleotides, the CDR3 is TGCAGCGTTGAAGGAGGGGTGGATAGCGGGTACAATGAGCAGTTCTTC. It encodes CSVEGGVDSGYNEQFF.

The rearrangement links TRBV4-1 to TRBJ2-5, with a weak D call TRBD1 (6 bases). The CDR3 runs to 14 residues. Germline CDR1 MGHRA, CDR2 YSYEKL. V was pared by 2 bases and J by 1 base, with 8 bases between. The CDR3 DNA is TGCGCCAGCAGCCAACGGACAGCCCAAGAGACCCAGTACTTC. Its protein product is CASSQRTAQETQYF.

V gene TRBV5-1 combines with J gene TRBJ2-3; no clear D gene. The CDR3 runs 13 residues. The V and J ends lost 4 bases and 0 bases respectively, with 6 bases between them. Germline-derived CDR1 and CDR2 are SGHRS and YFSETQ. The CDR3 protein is CASSSSSTDTQYF. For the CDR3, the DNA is TGCGCCAGCAGCAGCTCTAGCACAGATACGCAGTATTTT.

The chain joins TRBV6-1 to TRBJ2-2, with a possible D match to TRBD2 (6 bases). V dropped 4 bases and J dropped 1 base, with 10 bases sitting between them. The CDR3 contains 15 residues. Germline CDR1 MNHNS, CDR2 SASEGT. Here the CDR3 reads CASSGGTVNTGELFF. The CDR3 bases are TGTGCCAGCAGTGGTGGGACTGTGAACACCGGGGAGCTGTTTTTT.

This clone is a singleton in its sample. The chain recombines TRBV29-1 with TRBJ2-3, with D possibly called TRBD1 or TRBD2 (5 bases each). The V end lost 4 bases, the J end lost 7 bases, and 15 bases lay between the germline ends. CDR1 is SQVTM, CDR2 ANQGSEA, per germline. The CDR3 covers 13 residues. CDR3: CSVARDGAYTQYF. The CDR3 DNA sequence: TGCAGCGTTGCCCGGGACGGAGCTTATACGCAGTATTTT.

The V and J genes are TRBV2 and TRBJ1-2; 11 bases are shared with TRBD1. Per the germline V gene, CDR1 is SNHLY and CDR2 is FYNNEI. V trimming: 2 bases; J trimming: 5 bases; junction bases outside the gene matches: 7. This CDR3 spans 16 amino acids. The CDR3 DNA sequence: TGTGCCAGCAGTGAATGGAGGACAGGGGGCAATTATGGCTACACCTTC. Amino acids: CASSEWRTGGNYGYTF.

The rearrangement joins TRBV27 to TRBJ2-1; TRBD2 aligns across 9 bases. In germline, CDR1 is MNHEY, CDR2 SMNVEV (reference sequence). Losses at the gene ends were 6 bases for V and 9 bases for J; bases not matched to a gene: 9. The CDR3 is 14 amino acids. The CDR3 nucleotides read TGTGCCAGCAGGATTAGCGGGAGTATGGCTGAGCAGTTCTTC. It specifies CASRISGSMAEQFF.

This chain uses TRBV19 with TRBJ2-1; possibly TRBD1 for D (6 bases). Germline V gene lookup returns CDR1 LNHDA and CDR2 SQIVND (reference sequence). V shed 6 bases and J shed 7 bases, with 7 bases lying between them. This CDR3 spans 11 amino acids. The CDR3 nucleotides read TGTGCCAGTAGAGACAGGAATGAGCAGTTCTTC. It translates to CASRDRNEQFF.

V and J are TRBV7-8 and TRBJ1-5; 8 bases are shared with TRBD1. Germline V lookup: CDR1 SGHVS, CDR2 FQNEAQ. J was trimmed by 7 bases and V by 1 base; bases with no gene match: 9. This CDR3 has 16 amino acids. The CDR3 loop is CASSLEGQASGQPQHF. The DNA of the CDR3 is TGTGCCAGCAGCTTAGAGGGACAGGCTAGCGGACAGCCCCAGCATTTT.

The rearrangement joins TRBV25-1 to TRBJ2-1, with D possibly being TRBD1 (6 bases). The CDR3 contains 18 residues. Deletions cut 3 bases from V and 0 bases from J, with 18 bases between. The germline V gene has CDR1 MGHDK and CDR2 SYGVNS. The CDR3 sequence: CASSDQPLGAASYNEQFF. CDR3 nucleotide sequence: TGTGCCAGCAGTGACCAACCTCTGGGGGCAGCCTCCTACAATGAGCAGTTCTTC.

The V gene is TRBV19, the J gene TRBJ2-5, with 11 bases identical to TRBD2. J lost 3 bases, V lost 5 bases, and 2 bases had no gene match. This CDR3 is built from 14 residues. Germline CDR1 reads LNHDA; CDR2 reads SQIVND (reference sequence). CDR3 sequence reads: CASSLLAGEETQYF. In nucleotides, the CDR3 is TGTGCCAGTAGTCTACTAGCGGGAGAAGAGACCCAGTACTTC.

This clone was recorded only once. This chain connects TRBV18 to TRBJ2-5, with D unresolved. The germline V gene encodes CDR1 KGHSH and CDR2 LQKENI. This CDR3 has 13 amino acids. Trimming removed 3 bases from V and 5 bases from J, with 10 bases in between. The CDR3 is CASSPGRLETQYF. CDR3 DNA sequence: TGTGCCAGCTCACCTGGGCGATTGGAGACCCAGTACTTC.

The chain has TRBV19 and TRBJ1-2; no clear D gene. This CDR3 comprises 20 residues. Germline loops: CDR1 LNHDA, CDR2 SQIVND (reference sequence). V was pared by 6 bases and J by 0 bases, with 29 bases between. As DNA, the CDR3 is TGTGCCAGTAGACCCAGAACACAATCCTTCAACGACCGCGCTAACTATGGCTACACCTTC. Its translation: CASRPRTQSFNDRANYGYTF.

As DNA, the CDR3 is TGTGCCAGCAGTAGACAGGGTAGCCCCGGGGAGCTGTTTTTT. It specifies CASSRQGSPGELFF. The chain joins TRBV27 to TRBJ2-2; 7 bases align to TRBD1. This CDR3 spans 14 amino acids. Germline trimming cut 5 bases from V and 6 bases from J; bases unmatched to any gene: 6. The V gene's germline CDR1 is MNHEY and CDR2 SMNVEV (reference sequence).

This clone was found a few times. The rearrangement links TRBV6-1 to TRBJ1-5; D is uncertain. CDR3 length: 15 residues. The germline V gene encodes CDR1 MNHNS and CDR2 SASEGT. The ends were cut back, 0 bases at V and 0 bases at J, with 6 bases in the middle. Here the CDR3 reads CASSEAGYSNQPQHF. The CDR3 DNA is TGTGCCAGCAGTGAAGCGGGTTATAGCAATCAGCCCCAGCATTTT.

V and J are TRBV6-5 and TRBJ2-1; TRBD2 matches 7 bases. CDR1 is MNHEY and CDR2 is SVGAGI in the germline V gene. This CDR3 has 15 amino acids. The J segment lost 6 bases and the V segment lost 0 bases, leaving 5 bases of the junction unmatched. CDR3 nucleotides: TGTGCCAGCAGTTACTCGGTGCTAGCGGTCAATGAGCAGTTCTTC. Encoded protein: CASSYSVLAVNEQFF.

The CDR3 is CASSQMTSGMYEQYF. CDR3 bases: TGCGCCAGCAGCCAAATGACTAGCGGGATGTACGAGCAGTACTTC. The V gene is TRBV5-1, the J gene TRBJ2-7, with 11 bases that match TRBD2. Trimming took 4 bases from V and 4 from J; bases not matched to a gene: 7. Germline V lookup: CDR1 SGHRS, CDR2 YFSETQ. The CDR3 sequence is 15 residues long.